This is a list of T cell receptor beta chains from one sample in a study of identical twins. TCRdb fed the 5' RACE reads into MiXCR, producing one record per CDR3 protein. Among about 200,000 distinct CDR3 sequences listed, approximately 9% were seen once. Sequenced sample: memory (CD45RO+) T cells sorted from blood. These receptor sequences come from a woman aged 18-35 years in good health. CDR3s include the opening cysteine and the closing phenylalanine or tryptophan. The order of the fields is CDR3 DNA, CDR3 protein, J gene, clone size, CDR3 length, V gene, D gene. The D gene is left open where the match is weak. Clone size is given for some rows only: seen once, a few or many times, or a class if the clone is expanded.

CDR3 DNA: TGTGCCACCAGTGACCCCCAGCGGGAGCGCACAGATACGCAGTATTTT; CDR3 protein: CATSDPQRERTDTQYF; J gene: TRBJ2-3; clone size: .; CDR3 length: 16; V gene: TRBV24-1; D gene: TRBD2
CDR3 DNA: TGCAGTGCTAGTGCCCGGCAGACGTTGGGCTACACCTTC; CDR3 protein: CSASARQTLGYTF; J gene: TRBJ1-2; clone size: many; CDR3 length: 13; V gene: TRBV20-1; D gene: .
CDR3 DNA: TGCGCCAGCAGCTTTCTAGCGGGGAGCACAGATACGCAGTATTTT; CDR3 protein: CASSFLAGSTDTQYF; J gene: TRBJ2-3; clone size: many; CDR3 length: 15; V gene: TRBV5-1; D gene: TRBD2
CDR3 DNA: TGTGCCAGCAGTACCTCCTGGCATGAGCAGTTCTTC; CDR3 protein: CASSTSWHEQFF; J gene: TRBJ2-1; clone size: few; CDR3 length: 12; V gene: TRBV6-2/TRBV6-3; D gene: .
CDR3 DNA: TGTGCCAGCAGCTTTGACGGGGCCTACAATGAGCAGTTCTTC; CDR3 protein: CASSFDGAYNEQFF; J gene: TRBJ2-1; clone size: many; CDR3 length: 14; V gene: TRBV7-2; D gene: .
CDR3 DNA: TGCGCCAGCAGCTCCGGGACAGGGAGAGATCGCTACACCTTC; CDR3 protein: CASSSGTGRDRYTF; J gene: TRBJ1-2; clone size: many; CDR3 length: 14; V gene: TRBV5-1; D gene: TRBD1
CDR3 DNA: TGTGCCAGCAGTTGGAAGACTAGCGGGGCCTACAATGAGCAGTTCTTC; CDR3 protein: CASSWKTSGAYNEQFF; J gene: TRBJ2-1; clone size: few; CDR3 length: 16; V gene: TRBV6-5; D gene: TRBD2
CDR3 DNA: TGTGCCACCACCCAAGTCGGGGACAGGGCCGCTGAAGCTTTCTTT; CDR3 protein: CATTQVGDRAAEAFF; J gene: TRBJ1-1; clone size: .; CDR3 length: 15; V gene: TRBV19; D gene: TRBD1
CDR3 DNA: TGCGCCAGCTCTCTACGGGGGATGGCTTTCTTT; CDR3 protein: CASSLRGMAFF; J gene: TRBJ1-1; clone size: .; CDR3 length: 11; V gene: TRBV5-1; D gene: .
CDR3 DNA: TGCGCCAGCAGCCAAGGTCTTCAGGGAGGGACCTACAATGAGCAGTTCTTC; CDR3 protein: CASSQGLQGGTYNEQFF; J gene: TRBJ2-1; clone size: .; CDR3 length: 17; V gene: TRBV4-3; D gene: TRBD2
CDR3 DNA: TGCAGCCACCCACGGGGTCCAGATACGCAGTATTTT; CDR3 protein: CSHPRGPDTQYF; J gene: TRBJ2-3; clone size: many; CDR3 length: 12; V gene: TRBV29-1; D gene: .
CDR3 DNA: TGTGCCAGCAGGGTGGGACAGGGTCAGGACAATGAGCAGTTCTTC; CDR3 protein: CASRVGQGQDNEQFF; J gene: TRBJ2-1; clone size: .; CDR3 length: 15; V gene: TRBV12-3/TRBV12-4; D gene: TRBD1
CDR3 DNA: TGTGCCACCAAGGACAAAGCCAAAAACATTCAGTACTTC; CDR3 protein: CATKDKAKNIQYF; J gene: TRBJ2-4; clone size: many; CDR3 length: 13; V gene: TRBV15; D gene: .
CDR3 DNA: TGTGCCAGCAGCCCCGGGACAGGGGAGGGAGAGACCCAGTACTTC; CDR3 protein: CASSPGTGEGETQYF; J gene: TRBJ2-5; clone size: few; CDR3 length: 15; V gene: TRBV12-3/TRBV12-4; D gene: TRBD1
CDR3 DNA: TGCAGTGCTCTGTTGGGGGTTCGCTACAATGAGCAGTTCTTC; CDR3 protein: CSALLGVRYNEQFF; J gene: TRBJ2-1; clone size: .; CDR3 length: 14; V gene: TRBV20-1; D gene: .